These T cell receptor beta chains were read from a single sample in a study of T cells in Graves' hyperthyroidism and ophthalmopathy. MiXCR, run by TCRdb on the multiplex PCR reads, gives a single entry per CDR3 protein. This table has around 380,000 distinct CDR3 sequences, roughly 12% appearing once. The sequencing input was blood. All receptors derive from a man aged 30 to 39 with Graves' hyperthyroidism that later progressed to Graves' ophthalmopathy. Each CDR3 is given with its conserved first and last residue. A D gene is named only where the DNA matches it firmly. Expanded clones are given a class, and other clones once, few, many or no size at all.

v_gene	abundance	j_gene	d_gene	CDR3nt	CDR3aa
TRBV2	many	TRBJ1-2	TRBD1	TGTGCCAGCAGAGACAGGGGGTCTCGGGGCTACACCTTC	CASRDRGSRGYTF
TRBV14	-	TRBJ2-7	-	TGTGCCAGCAGCCAGAGAGGGCGAAAACACTACGAGCAGTACTTC	CASSQRGRKHYEQYF
TRBV2	many	TRBJ1-2	TRBD1	TGTGCCAGCAGTACAAGCGGGACAGCTAACTATGGCTACACCTTC	CASSTSGTANYGYTF
TRBV15	-	TRBJ1-3	-	TGTGCCACCAGCAGAGAGGACTCTGGAAACACCATATATTTT	CATSREDSGNTIYF
TRBV20-1	many	TRBJ1-6	-	TGCAGTGCTAGAACTCCTCTCGGCCATAATTCACCCCTCCACTTT	CSARTPLGHNSPLHF
TRBV30	many	TRBJ1-5	-	TGTGCCTGGACTACGGATCACGGCCAGCCCCAGCATTTT	CAWTTDHGQPQHF
TRBV28	many	TRBJ2-3	-	TGTGCCAGCAGTCTTCTCAGAGATACGCAGTATTTT	CASSLLRDTQYF
TRBV29-1	many	TRBJ1-2	TRBD1	TGCAGCGTCTGGACAGGCCGCAACCTATCTATCGATGGCTACACCTTC	CSVWTGRNLSIDGYTF
TRBV12-3/TRBV12-4	many	TRBJ2-3	TRBD1	TGTGCCAGCAGTTCCGGGACAGTGACAGATACGCAGTATTTT	CASSSGTVTDTQYF
TRBV5-8	-	TRBJ1-2	-	TGTGCCAGCAGCTTGAACAGGGAGACACGCTACACCTTC	CASSLNRETRYTF
TRBV28	many	TRBJ2-1	-	TGTGCCAGCAGGGCATTCCGATCGCCGAGCTCCTACAATGAGCAGTTCTTC	CASRAFRSPSSYNEQFF
TRBV5-1	-	TRBJ1-2	TRBD1	TGCGCCAGCAGCTTGGCCCTCGGGACAGTACACTATGGCTACACCTTC	CASSLALGTVHYGYTF
TRBV20-1	many	TRBJ2-7	-	TGCAGTGCTCTCCGGGACACCCAATACGAGCAGTACTTC	CSALRDTQYEQYF
TRBV7-8	many	TRBJ2-2	TRBD2	TGTGCCAGCAGCTCCCGGACTAGCGGGAACGGGGAGCTGTTTTTT	CASSSRTSGNGELFF
TRBV6-6	few	TRBJ2-7	TRBD1	TGTGCCAGCAGTTACCTAGCTGGACAGGGGCAGTACGAGCAGTACTTC	CASSYLAGQGQYEQYF
TRBV15	-	TRBJ1-6	-	TGTGCCACCAGCAGAGAATGGGGCTCACCCCTCCACTTT	CATSREWGSPLHF
TRBV7-6	few	TRBJ2-7	TRBD2	TGTGCCAGCAGCTCGGGGGGCGGGGGGAGCTCCTACGAGCAGTACTTC	CASSSGGGGSSYEQYF